These T cell receptor beta chains were read from a single sample in a study of cytomegalovirus exposure and HLA in healthy donors. Assay used: immunoSEQ multiplex PCR; TCRdb lists only in-frame clones, some missing. The sample records around 190,000 clones, 65% to 85% being singletons. The specimen sequenced was PBMCs. These receptors came from a man aged 35 to 55 in good health and CMV-seropositive. CDR3s include the opening cysteine and the closing phenylalanine or tryptophan. A D gene is named only where the DNA matches it firmly. Only some rows state a clone size, as once, few, many or a class for expanded clones.

d_gene	v_gene	abundance	j_gene	CDR3aa	CDR3nt
-	TRBV5-1	-	TRBJ2-1	CASSLSSPLVYNEQFF	TGCGCCAGCAGCTTGAGCTCCCCCCTAGTATACAATGAGCAGTTCTTC
-	TRBV6-5	once	TRBJ1-5	CASTDGGARQPQHF	TGTGCCAGCACCGACGGGGGGGCACGTCAGCCCCAGCATTTT
TRBD1	TRBV5-4	-	TRBJ2-5	CASSDGTVQETQYF	TGTGCCAGCAGCGACGGGACAGTTCAAGAGACCCAGTACTTC
TRBD2	TRBV25-1	-	TRBJ2-5	CASSKASGSETQYF	TGTGCCAGCAGTAAGGCTAGCGGGAGCGAGACCCAGTACTTC
TRBD2	TRBV4-2	-	TRBJ2-1	CASSQEAGTSKFF	TGTGCCAGCAGCCAAGAGGCCGGGACTAGCAAGTTCTTC
TRBD2	TRBV5-8	-	TRBJ2-7	CASSLDIGGGACEQYF	TGTGCCAGCAGCTTGGATATTGGGGGAGGGGCCTGCGAGCAGTACTTC
-	TRBV30	few	TRBJ1-2	CAWNPRQALNYGYTF	TGTGCCTGGAACCCTAGACAGGCCCTTAACTATGGCTACACCTTC
TRBD2	TRBV6-5	-	TRBJ2-1	CASSRLAGFEQFF	TGTGCCAGCAGTCGACTAGCGGGATTTGAGCAGTTCTTC
-	TRBV6-1	-	TRBJ2-2	CASSENRFTGELFF	TGTGCCAGCAGTGAAAACCGGTTCACCGGGGAGCTGTTTTTT
-	TRBV10-3	-	TRBJ1-4	CAISEGATNEKLFF	TGTGCCATCAGTGAAGGAGCAACTAATGAAAAACTGTTTTTT
-	TRBV15	few	TRBJ2-2	CATSTRTGRAFTGELFF	TGTGCCACCAGCACGAGGACAGGGAGGGCCTTCACCGGGGAGCTGTTTTTT
-	TRBV5-6	-	TRBJ2-4	CASSLPGTKNIQYF	TGTGCCAGCAGCTTGCCAGGGACCAAAAACATTCAGTACTTC
TRBD1	TRBV5-8	-	TRBJ2-5	CASTGRGETGVQETQYF	TGTGCCAGCACCGGACGTGGGGAGACAGGGGTTCAAGAGACCCAGTACTTC
-	TRBV9	-	TRBJ2-7	CASSLRTGRAMGEQYF	TGTGCCAGCAGCCTCCGGACAGGGAGGGCGATGGGCGAGCAGTACTTC
TRBD1	TRBV9	-	TRBJ1-1	CASSAGQGGEAFF	TGTGCCAGCAGCGCCGGACAGGGCGGGGAAGCTTTCTTT
-	TRBV18	-	TRBJ2-7	CASSTSGQGSGEQYF	TGTGCCAGCTCAACGTCAGGGCAGGGGTCAGGCGAGCAGTACTTC